The 4 T cell receptor beta chains listed next were all sequenced from one sample in a study of blood T cell repertoires in COVID-19. Generated by immunoSEQ multiplex PCR, the TCRdb table keeps only in-frame clones and is missing some. The repertoire has approximately 55,000 clones, about nine tenths of them found once; the top ten carry approximately 5.9%. Source material: peripheral blood. The source of these receptors is a middle-aged man with active COVID-19.

The chain couples TRBV30 to TRBJ2-7; a weak D match, TRBD1 (6 bases). The germline CDR1 and CDR2 sequences are GTSNPN and SVGIG (reference sequence). The CDR3 contains 14 residues. The V gene lost 0 bases and the J gene lost 2 bases, with 11 bases spanning the gap. The CDR3, as DNA: TGTGCCTGGAGTGTCCAGGACAGTCCCTACGAGCAGTACTTC. Its translation: CAWSVQDSPYEQYF.

Only one count was recorded for this clone. The chain links TRBV7-9 to TRBJ1-1; a weak D match, TRBD1 (5 bases). Germline values: CDR1 SEHNR, CDR2 FQNEAQ (reference sequence). CDR3 length: 15 amino acids. The V and J ends lost 1 base and 8 bases respectively, with 17 bases between them. The CDR3 DNA is TGTGCCAGCAGCTTAGGCAGTCAGGGAATCCCCGAAGCTTTCTTT. It is translated as CASSLGSQGIPEAFF.

The chain uses TRBV6-6 and TRBJ2-1, with a weak D call TRBD2 (6 bases). This CDR3 spans 15 amino acids. Looked up from germline, CDR1 is MNHNY and CDR2 is SVGAGI (reference sequence). The V and J ends lost 6 bases and 9 bases respectively, with 21 bases between them. The CDR3 here is CASSQVRGGLGEQFF. In DNA form, the CDR3 reads TGTGCCAGCAGCCAGGTGAGGGGAGGATTGGGTGAGCAGTTCTTC.

The chain recombines TRBV13 with TRBJ2-3; TRBD2 is a possible D gene (6 bases). Germline V gene lookup returns CDR1 PRHDT and CDR2 FYEKMQ (reference sequence). The CDR3 is 13 residues long. V lost 8 bases and J 0 bases, leaving 9 bases between the germline ends. The CDR3 DNA reads as TGTGCCAGCGGCGCGGGGAGCACAGATACGCAGTATTTT. It specifies CASGAGSTDTQYF.